This T cell receptor (beta chain) was recovered during a study of blood T cell repertoires in COVID-19. Study-wide background: The United States, Italy and Spain supplied acute and convalescent COVID-19 samples. T cells, B-cell-depleted T cells, or PBMCs supplied cDNA or gDNA.

The length of the CDR3 is 12 residues. Germline loops: CDR1 PRHDT, CDR2 FYEKMQ (reference sequence). Trimming removed 8 bases from V and 7 bases from J; junction bases left unmatched: 6. In Seattle, patients joined the study during active infection and were tracked longitudinally. Sequencing used immunoSEQ multiplex PCR; TCRdb keeps in-frame clones, though not all of them. The sample carries fewer than 350,000 clones, 86% recorded once. The sequenced sample was peripheral blood. V and J are TRBV13 and TRBJ2-3; 7 bases are a match to TRBD2. The clonotype comes from a woman aged 25 to 45 with COVID-19, enrolled during active disease. The DNA of the CDR3 is TGTGCCAGCCGGGCTAGCGGATATACGCAGTATTTT. Its protein is CASRASGYTQYF.